These 2 T cell receptor beta chains were sequenced from one sample in a study of patients and donors after allogeneic stem cell transplantation. TCRdb called the RT-PCR reads again in MiXCR, with one record for every CDR3 protein. The sample consists of more than 850,000 distinct CDR3 sequences, more than 15% of them appearing once. The sequenced sample was blood, either unsorted or a sorted T cell fraction (not recorded which). These receptors all come from a human donor who was either an allogeneic HSCT recipient or a stem cell or donor lymphocyte infusion donor (not recorded which). It is not recorded whose cells these are; they may come from a transplant donor.

This clonotype was detected a few times. The chain employs TRBV7-9 and TRBJ2-1; no clear D gene. V lost 8 bases to trimming and J lost 6 bases, with 5 bases between them. The CDR3 is 10 amino acids. The germline CDR1 and CDR2 sequences are SEHNR and FQNEAQ (reference sequence). This CDR3 reads CASARNEQFF. The CDR3, as DNA: TGTGCCAGCGCGCGCAATGAGCAGTTCTTC.

This clonotype was seen only a few times. This chain joins TRBV9 and TRBJ1-2; tentative D call: TRBD1 (5 bases). CDR1 is SGDLS, CDR2 YYNGEE, per germline. The CDR3 has 14 residues. V gave up 0 bases and J gave up 4 bases, with 10 bases separating them. The CDR3 is CASSVVGGGYGYTF. CDR3 nucleotide sequence: TGTGCCAGCAGCGTAGTGGGGGGAGGCTATGGCTACACCTTC. Variable domain in full (rest from reference TRBV9 and TRBJ1-2): DSGVTQTPKHLITATGQRVTLRCSPRSGDLSVYWYQQSLDQGLQFLIQYYNGEERAKGNILERFSAQQFPDLHSELNLSSLELGDSALYFCASSVVGGGYGYTFGSGTRLTVV.